Below, one T cell receptor (beta chain) is given with its context. The antigen remains undetermined. As for treatment: approximately 9-day PBMC culture with coronavirus spike peptide pools or control peptides (ViraFEST assay). The CDR3 spans 14 residues. Germline V gene sequence: CDR1 SGHTA, CDR2 FQGNSA. The ends were cut back, 1 base at V and 7 bases at J, with 11 bases in the middle. This entry is derived from a study of vaccination and CD4 T cells after COVID-19. Across the whole study: Six males and four females constituted the convalescent cohort, two of whom were Hispanic.

Cultured CD4+ T cell DNA underwent sequencing with the Oncomine TCR Beta short-read assay. TCRdb reprocessed the PCR reads via MiXCR and lists one record per CDR3 protein. The table includes around 14,000 distinct CDR3 sequences, 52% detected once. The gene calls are TRBV7-2 and TRBJ2-1; weak D call: TRBD2 (5 bases). The TCR was taken from a human donor who had recovered from COVID-19. The material sequenced was CD4+ T cells from blood, cultured in vitro. The chain's CDR3 is CASSLVPQRNEQFF. CDR3 DNA: TGTGCCAGCAGCTTAGTCCCCCAGCGGAATGAGCAGTTCTTC.